Listed below are T cell receptor beta chains from one sample, sequenced in a study of pediatric ulcerative colitis. The method was immunoSEQ multiplex PCR; TCRdb's version includes in-frame clones alone and lacks a portion of them. Among around 18,000 clones listed, 74% were seen once. Sequenced sample: gut tissue. Receptors were obtained from a boy between 5 and 17 years old with moderate ulcerative colitis. Each CDR3 is given with its conserved first and last residue. The order of the fields is J gene, clone size, D gene, V gene, CDR3 protein, CDR3 DNA. D genes are given only for firm matches. For some rows the clone size is stated as once, few or many, or as a class when expanded; others skip it.

J gene: TRBJ2-5
clone size: .
D gene: TRBD2
V gene: TRBV11-2
CDR3 protein: CASSFGGAQETQYF
CDR3 DNA: TGTGCCAGCAGCTTCGGGGGGGCGCAAGAGACCCAGTACTTC

J gene: TRBJ2-7
clone size: .
D gene: TRBD2
V gene: TRBV9
CDR3 protein: CASSGLSGSNYEQYF
CDR3 DNA: TGTGCCAGCAGCGGCCTTAGCGGGAGTAACTACGAGCAGTACTTC

J gene: TRBJ2-5
clone size: .
D gene: .
V gene: TRBV6-1
CDR3 protein: CASSELEETQYF
CDR3 DNA: TGTGCCAGCAGTGAATTGGAAGAGACCCAGTACTTC

J gene: TRBJ2-3
clone size: once
D gene: .
V gene: TRBV2
CDR3 protein: CASSSTGNKADTQYF
CDR3 DNA: TGTGCCAGCAGCTCCACAGGGAATAAAGCAGATACGCAGTATTTT

J gene: TRBJ2-5
clone size: .
D gene: TRBD1
V gene: TRBV5-4
CDR3 protein: CASSPRDRGPETQYF
CDR3 DNA: TGTGCCAGCAGCCCCCGGGACAGGGGGCCCGAGACCCAGTACTTC

J gene: TRBJ1-5
clone size: .
D gene: .
V gene: TRBV5-6
CDR3 protein: CASSGGVSNQPQHF
CDR3 DNA: TGTGCCAGCAGCGGGGGGGTGAGCAATCAGCCCCAGCATTTT

J gene: TRBJ2-1
clone size: .
D gene: TRBD1
V gene: TRBV29-1
CDR3 protein: CSGHRGRNEQFF
CDR3 DNA: TGCAGCGGACACAGGGGCCGGAATGAGCAGTTCTTC

J gene: TRBJ1-2
clone size: .
D gene: .
V gene: TRBV13
CDR3 protein: CASSLTGTGYTF
CDR3 DNA: TGTGCCAGCAGCTTAACCGGGACCGGCTACACCTTC

J gene: TRBJ2-7
clone size: once
D gene: .
V gene: TRBV19
CDR3 protein: CASTARDGAYEQYF
CDR3 DNA: TGTGCCAGTACCGCCCGGGACGGCGCCTACGAGCAGTACTTC

J gene: TRBJ2-7
clone size: once
D gene: .
V gene: TRBV4-2
CDR3 protein: CASSQELGAPREFAYEQYF
CDR3 DNA: TGTGCCAGCAGCCAAGAACTTGGGGCCCCTCGGGAATTTGCCTACGAGCAGTACTTC

J gene: TRBJ1-2
clone size: .
D gene: .
V gene: TRBV6-1
CDR3 protein: CASNRNYGYTF
CDR3 DNA: TGTGCCAGCAACAGAAACTATGGCTACACCTTC

J gene: TRBJ1-2
clone size: once
D gene: TRBD1
V gene: TRBV18
CDR3 protein: CASSPDRGGYTF
CDR3 DNA: TGTGCCAGCTCACCCGACAGGGGCGGCTACACCTTC

J gene: TRBJ2-3
clone size: .
D gene: .
V gene: TRBV7-9
CDR3 protein: CASSLGGGTHRDTQYF
CDR3 DNA: TGTGCCAGCAGCTTAGGTGGGGGGACGCACCGAGATACGCAGTATTTT

J gene: TRBJ2-7
clone size: few
D gene: .
V gene: TRBV5-4
CDR3 protein: CASSRGGEQYF
CDR3 DNA: TGTGCCAGCAGCCGCGGTGGCGAGCAGTACTTC

J gene: TRBJ1-2
clone size: .
D gene: TRBD1
V gene: TRBV5-8
CDR3 protein: CASSLRRGQGALGYTF
CDR3 DNA: TGTGCCAGCAGCCTCAGGAGGGGACAGGGGGCTCTTGGCTACACCTTC

J gene: TRBJ1-5
clone size: .
D gene: .
V gene: TRBV11-3
CDR3 protein: CASSLAQKGCMDQPQHF
CDR3 DNA: TGTGCCAGCAGCTTAGCCCAAAAGGGGTGCATGGATCAGCCCCAGCATTTT

J gene: TRBJ2-3
clone size: once
D gene: .
V gene: TRBV29-1
CDR3 protein: CSVDRSADTQYF
CDR3 DNA: TGCAGCGTAGACAGGTCGGCAGATACGCAGTATTTT

J gene: TRBJ1-3
clone size: few
D gene: .
V gene: TRBV29-1
CDR3 protein: CSGVLGTGGNTIYF
CDR3 DNA: TGCAGCGGAGTTCTTGGGACGGGAGGAAACACCATATATTTT

J gene: TRBJ1-2
clone size: .
D gene: TRBD1
V gene: TRBV27
CDR3 protein: CASSPGTGRGYTF
CDR3 DNA: TGTGCCAGCAGTCCCGGGACAGGCAGAGGCTACACCTTC

J gene: TRBJ2-5
clone size: .
D gene: .
V gene: TRBV14
CDR3 protein: CASSQMGAAAEETQYF
CDR3 DNA: TGTGCCAGCAGCCAGATGGGGGCAGCGGCCGAAGAGACCCAGTACTTC

J gene: TRBJ2-7
clone size: .
D gene: .
V gene: TRBV7-2
CDR3 protein: CASSSQGYEQYF
CDR3 DNA: TGTGCCAGCAGCTCCCAGGGCTACGAGCAGTACTTC

J gene: TRBJ2-1
clone size: .
D gene: TRBD2
V gene: TRBV7-8
CDR3 protein: CASSANAAGVAVEQFF
CDR3 DNA: TGTGCCAGCAGCGCCAATGCCGCGGGAGTTGCAGTTGAGCAGTTCTTC

J gene: TRBJ2-1
clone size: .
D gene: .
V gene: TRBV9
CDR3 protein: CASSVGVATYNEQFF
CDR3 DNA: TGTGCCAGCAGCGTAGGAGTAGCGACCTACAATGAGCAGTTCTTC

J gene: TRBJ2-3
clone size: .
D gene: TRBD2
V gene: TRBV19
CDR3 protein: CASSIGTSGRSRTQYF
CDR3 DNA: TGTGCCAGTAGTATCGGGACTAGCGGGAGGTCGCGTACGCAGTATTTT